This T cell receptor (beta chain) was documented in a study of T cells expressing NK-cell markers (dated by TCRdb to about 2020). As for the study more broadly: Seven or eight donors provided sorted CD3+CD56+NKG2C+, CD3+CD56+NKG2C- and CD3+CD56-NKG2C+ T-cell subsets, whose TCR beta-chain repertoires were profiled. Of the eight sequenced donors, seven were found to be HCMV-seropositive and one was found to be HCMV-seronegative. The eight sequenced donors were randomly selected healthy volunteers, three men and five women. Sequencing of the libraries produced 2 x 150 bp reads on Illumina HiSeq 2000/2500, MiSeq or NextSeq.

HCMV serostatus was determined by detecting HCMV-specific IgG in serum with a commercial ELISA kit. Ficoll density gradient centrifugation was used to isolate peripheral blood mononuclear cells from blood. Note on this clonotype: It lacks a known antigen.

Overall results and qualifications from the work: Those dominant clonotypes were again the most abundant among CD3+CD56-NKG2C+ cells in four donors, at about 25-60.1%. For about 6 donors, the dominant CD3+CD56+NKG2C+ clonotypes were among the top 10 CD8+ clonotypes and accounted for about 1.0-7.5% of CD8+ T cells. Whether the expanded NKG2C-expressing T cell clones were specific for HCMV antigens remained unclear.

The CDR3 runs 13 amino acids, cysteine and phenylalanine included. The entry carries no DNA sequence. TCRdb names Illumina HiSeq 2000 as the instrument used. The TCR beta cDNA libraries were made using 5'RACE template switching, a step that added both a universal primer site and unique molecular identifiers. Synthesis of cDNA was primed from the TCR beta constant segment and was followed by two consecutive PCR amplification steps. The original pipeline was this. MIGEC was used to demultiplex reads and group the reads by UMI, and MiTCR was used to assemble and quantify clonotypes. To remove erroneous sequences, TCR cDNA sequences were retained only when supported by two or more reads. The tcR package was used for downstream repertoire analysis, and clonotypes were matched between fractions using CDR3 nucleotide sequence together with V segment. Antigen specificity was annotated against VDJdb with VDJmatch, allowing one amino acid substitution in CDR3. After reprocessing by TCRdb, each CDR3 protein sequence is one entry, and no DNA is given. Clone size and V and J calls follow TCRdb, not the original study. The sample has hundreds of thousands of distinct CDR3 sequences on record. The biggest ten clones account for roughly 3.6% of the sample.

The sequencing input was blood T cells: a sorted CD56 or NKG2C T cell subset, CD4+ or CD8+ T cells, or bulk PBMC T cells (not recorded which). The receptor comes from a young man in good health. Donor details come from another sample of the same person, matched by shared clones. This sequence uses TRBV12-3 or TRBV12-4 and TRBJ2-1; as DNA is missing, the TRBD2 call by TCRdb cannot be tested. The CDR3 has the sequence CASSSEVYNEQFF.